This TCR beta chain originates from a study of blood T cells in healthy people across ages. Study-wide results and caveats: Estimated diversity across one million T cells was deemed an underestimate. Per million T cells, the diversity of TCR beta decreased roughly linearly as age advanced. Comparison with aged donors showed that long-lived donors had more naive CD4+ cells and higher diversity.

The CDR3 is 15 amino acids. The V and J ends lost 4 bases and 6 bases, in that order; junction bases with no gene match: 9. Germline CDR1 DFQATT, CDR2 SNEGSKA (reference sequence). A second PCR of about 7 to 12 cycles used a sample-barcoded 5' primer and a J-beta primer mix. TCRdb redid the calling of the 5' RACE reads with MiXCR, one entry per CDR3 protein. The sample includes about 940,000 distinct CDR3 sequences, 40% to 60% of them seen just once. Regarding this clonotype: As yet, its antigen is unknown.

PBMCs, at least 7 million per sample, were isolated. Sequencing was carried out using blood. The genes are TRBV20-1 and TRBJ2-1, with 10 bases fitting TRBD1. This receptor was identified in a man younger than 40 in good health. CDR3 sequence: CSAIKDRGFFNEQFF. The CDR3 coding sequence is TGCAGTGCTATAAAGGACAGGGGGTTCTTCAATGAGCAGTTCTTC.